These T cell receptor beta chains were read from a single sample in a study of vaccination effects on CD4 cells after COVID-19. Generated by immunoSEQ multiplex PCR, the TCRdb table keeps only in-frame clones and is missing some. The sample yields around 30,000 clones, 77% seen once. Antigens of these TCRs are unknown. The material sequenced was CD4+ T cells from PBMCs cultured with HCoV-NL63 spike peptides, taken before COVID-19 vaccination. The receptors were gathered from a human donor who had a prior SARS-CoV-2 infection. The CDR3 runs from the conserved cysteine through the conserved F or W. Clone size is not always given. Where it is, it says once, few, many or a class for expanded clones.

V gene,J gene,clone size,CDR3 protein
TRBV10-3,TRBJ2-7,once,CAISDPREAISIAYEQYF
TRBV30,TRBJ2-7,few,CAWSPGGPVYEQYF
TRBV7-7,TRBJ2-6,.,CASSPVIGANVLTF
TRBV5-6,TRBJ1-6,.,CASSLNSYNSPLHF
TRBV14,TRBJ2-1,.,CASSPALKDRLRGPGHHRRNEQFF
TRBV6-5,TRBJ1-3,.,CASSSGQYSGNTIYF
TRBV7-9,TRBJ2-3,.,CASSLVGEGGTQYF
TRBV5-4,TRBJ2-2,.,CASSPAAPGGTTGELFF
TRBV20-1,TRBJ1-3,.,CSASPVASGNTIYF
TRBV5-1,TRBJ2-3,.,CASSFNKDTQYF
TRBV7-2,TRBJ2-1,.,CASSLSPAGEIRYNEQFF
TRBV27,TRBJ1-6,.,CASSLGGTNNSPLHF
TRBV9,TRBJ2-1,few,CASSVYPGGEQFF
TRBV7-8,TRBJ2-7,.,CASSLGQISYEQYF
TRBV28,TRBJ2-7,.,CASSGDKGSYEQYF
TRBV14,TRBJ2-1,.,CASSQEEPSNYNEQFF
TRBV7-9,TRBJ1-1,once,CASSERALNTEAFF
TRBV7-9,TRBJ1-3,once,CASSPPPRQAGNTIYF
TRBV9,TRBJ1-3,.,CASSVAVEGSTIYF
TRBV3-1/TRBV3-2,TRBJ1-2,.,CASSHTFSGPNYGYTF
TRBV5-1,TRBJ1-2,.,CASSLTAGGGYTF
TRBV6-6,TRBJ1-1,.,CASSYSTGRGNTEAFF
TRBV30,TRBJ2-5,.,CAWSRTGMFETQYF
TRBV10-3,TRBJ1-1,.,CATQDGYTEAFF
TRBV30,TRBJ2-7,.,CASGPGTGGYEQYF
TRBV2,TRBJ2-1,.,CASREGLAGRGEQFF
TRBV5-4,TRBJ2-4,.,CASSFGSSTGTWLDIQYF
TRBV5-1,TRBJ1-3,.,CASSLTTGTSGNTIYF
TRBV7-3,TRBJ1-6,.,CASSMTANSPLHF
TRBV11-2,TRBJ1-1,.,CASSLLPPDRDKAFF
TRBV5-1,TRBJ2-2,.,CASSISGGADTGELFF
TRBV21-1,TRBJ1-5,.,CASSSGDGDQPQHF
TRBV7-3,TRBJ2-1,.,CASSLTAGGNEQFF
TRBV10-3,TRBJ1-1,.,CAIGVEGVMNTEAFF
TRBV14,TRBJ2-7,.,CASSQVGGEDREQYF